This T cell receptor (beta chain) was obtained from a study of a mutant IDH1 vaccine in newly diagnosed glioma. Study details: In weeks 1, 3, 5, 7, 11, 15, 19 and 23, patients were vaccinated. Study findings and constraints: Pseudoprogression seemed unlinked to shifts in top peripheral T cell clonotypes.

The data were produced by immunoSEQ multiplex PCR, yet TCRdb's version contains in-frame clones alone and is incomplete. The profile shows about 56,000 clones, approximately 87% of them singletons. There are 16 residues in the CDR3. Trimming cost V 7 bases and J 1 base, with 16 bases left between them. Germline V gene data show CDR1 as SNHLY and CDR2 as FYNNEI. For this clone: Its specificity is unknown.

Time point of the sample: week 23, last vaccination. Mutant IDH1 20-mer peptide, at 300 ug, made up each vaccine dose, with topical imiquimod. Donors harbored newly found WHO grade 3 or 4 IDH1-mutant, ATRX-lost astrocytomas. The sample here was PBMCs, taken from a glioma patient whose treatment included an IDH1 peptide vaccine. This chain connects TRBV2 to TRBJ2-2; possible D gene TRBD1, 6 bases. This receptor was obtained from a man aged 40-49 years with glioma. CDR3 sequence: CASKPPGQGNTGELFF. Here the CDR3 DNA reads TGTGCCAGCAAACCACCGGGACAAGGGAACACCGGGGAGCTGTTTTTT.